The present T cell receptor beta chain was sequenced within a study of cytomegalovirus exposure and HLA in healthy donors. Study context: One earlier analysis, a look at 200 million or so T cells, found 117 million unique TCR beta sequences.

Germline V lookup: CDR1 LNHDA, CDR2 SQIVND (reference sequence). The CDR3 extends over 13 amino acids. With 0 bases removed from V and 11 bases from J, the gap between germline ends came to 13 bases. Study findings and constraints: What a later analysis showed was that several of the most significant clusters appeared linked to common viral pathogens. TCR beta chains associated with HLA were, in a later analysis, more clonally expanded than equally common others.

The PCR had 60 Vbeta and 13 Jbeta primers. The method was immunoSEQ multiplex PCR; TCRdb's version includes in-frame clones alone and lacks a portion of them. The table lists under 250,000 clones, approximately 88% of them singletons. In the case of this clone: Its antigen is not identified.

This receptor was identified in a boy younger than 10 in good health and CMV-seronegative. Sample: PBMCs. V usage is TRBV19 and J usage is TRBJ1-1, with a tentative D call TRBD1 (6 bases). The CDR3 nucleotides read TGTGCCAGTAGTATAGATCTCCACAGGGAGGCTTTCTTT. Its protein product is CASSIDLHREAFF.